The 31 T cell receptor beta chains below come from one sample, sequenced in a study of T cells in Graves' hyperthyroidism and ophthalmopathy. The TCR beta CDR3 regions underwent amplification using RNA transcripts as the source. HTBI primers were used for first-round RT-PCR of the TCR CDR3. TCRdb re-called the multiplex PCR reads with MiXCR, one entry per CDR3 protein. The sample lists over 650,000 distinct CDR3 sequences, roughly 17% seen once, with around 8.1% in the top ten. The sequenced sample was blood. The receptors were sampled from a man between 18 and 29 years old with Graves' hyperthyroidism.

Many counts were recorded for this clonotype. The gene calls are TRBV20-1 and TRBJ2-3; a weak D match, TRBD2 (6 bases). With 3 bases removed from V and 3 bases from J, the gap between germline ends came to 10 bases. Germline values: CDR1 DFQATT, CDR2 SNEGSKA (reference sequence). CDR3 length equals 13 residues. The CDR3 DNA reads TGCAGTGCTAGCGGGGGACCAACAGATACGCAGTATTTT. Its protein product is CSASGGPTDTQYF.

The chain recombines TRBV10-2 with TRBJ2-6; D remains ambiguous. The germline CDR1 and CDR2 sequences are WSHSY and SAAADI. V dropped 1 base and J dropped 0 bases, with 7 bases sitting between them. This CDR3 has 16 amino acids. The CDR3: CASSELEGSGANVLTF. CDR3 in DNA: TGCGCCAGCAGTGAGTTAGAAGGCTCTGGGGCCAACGTCCTGACTTTC.

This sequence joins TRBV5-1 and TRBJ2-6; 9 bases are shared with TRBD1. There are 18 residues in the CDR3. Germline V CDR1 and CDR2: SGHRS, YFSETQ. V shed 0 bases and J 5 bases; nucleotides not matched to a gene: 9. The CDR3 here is CASSLVTGGTGWANVLTF. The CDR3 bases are TGCGCCAGCAGCTTGGTTACAGGGGGCACCGGCTGGGCCAACGTCCTGACTTTC.

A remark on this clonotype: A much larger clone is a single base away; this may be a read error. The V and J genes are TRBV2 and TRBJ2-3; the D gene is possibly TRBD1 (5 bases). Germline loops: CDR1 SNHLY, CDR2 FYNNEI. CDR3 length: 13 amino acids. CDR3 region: CASRMTATDRQYF. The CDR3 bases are TGTGCCAGCAGGATGACAGCGACAGATAGGCAGTATTTT.

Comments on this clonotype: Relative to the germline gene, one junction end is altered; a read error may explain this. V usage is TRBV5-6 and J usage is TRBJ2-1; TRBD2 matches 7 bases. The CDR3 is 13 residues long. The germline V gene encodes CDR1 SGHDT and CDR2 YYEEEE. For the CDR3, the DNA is TGTGCCGGCAGCCCAGTGGGGGGAGGGGAGCAGTTCTTC. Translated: CAGSPVGGGEQFF.

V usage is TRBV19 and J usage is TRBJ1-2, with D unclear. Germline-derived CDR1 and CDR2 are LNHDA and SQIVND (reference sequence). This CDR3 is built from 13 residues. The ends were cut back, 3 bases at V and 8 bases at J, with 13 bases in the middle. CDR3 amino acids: CASSMVLGGGYTF. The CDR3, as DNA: TGTGCCAGTAGTATGGTGTTGGGAGGAGGCTACACCTTC.

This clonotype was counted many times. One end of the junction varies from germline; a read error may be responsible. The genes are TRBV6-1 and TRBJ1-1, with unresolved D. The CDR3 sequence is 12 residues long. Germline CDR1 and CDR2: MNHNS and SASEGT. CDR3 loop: CASREGLTEAFF. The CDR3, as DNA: TGTGCCAGCAGAGAAGGGCTTACTGAAGCTTTCTTT.

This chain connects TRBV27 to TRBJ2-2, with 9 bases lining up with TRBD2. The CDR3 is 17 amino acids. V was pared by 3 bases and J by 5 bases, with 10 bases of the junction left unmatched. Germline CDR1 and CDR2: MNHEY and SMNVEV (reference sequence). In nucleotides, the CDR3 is TGTGCCAGCAGTTTCTGGCGGGAGGGTCCTCGAACCGGGGAGCTGTTTTTT. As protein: CASSFWREGPRTGELFF.

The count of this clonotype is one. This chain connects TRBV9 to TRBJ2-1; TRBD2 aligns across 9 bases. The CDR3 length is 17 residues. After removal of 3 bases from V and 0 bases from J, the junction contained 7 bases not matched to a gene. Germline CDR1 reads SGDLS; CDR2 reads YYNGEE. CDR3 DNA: TGTGCCAGCAGCGAATCAATAGCGGGGGCCTCCTACAATGAGCAGTTCTTC. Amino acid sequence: CASSESIAGASYNEQFF.

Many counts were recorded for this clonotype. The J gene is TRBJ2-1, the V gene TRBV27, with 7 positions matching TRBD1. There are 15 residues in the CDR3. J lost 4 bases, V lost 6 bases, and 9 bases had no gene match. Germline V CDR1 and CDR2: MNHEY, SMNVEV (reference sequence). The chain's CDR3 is CASRRDSGSYNEQFF. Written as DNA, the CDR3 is TGTGCCAGCAGACGGGACAGTGGTTCGTACAATGAGCAGTTCTTC.

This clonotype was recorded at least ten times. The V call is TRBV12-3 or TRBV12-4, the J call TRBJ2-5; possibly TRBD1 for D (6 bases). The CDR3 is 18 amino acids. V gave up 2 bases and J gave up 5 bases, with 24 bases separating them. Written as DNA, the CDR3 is TGTGCCAGCAGTTTAAACCCCCTAAGTACAGGGTCAGTGGAGACCCAGTACTTC. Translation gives CASSLNPLSTGSVETQYF.

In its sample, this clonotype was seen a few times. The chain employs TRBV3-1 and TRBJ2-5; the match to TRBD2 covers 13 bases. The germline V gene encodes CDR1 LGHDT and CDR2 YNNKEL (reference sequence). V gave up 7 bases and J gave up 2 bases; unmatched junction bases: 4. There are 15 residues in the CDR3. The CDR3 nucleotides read TGTGCCAGCAACACGGGACTAGCGGGGCAAGAGACCCAGTACTTC. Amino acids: CASNTGLAGQETQYF.

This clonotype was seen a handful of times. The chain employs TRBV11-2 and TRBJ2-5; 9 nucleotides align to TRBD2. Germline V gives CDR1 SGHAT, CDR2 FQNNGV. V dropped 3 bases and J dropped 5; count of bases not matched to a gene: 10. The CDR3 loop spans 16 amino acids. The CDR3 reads CASSFFSGGEGETQYF. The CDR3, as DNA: TGTGCCAGCAGCTTCTTTAGCGGGGGTGAGGGGGAGACCCAGTACTTC.

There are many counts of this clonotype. The chain's CDR3 is CSARTSGNNEQFF. Here the CDR3 DNA reads TGCAGTGCCCGGACTAGCGGGAACAATGAGCAGTTCTTC. The chain combines TRBV20-1 with TRBJ2-1; 12 bases fit TRBD2. CDR1 and CDR2 (germline): DFQATT, SNEGSKA (reference sequence). The CDR3 length is 13 residues. With 6 bases clipped from V and 5 bases from J, the junction kept 2 bases outside the gene matches.

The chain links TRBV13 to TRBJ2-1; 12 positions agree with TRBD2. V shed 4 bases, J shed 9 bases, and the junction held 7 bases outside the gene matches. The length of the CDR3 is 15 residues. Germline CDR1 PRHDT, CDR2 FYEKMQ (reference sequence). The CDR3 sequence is CASSSSGRVFGEQFF. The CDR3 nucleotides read TGTGCCAGCAGCTCTAGCGGGAGGGTTTTCGGTGAGCAGTTCTTC.

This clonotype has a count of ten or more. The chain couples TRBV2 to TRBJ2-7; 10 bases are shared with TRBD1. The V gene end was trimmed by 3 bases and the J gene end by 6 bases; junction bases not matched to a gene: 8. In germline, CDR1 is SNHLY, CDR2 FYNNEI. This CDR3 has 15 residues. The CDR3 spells CASSEYGTGVFEQYF. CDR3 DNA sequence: TGTGCCAGCAGTGAGTATGGGACAGGGGTGTTCGAGCAGTACTTC.

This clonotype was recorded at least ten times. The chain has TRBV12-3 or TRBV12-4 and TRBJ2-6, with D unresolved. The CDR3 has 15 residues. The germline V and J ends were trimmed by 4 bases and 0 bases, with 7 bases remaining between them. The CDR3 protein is CASSWSHSGANVLTF. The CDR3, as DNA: TGTGCCAGCAGTTGGTCGCACTCTGGGGCCAACGTCCTGACTTTC.

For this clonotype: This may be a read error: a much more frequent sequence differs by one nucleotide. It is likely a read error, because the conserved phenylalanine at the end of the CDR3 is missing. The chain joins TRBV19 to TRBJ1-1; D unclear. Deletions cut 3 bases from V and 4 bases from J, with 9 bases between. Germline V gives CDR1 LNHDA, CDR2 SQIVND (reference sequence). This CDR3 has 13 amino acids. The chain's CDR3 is CASSMQARTEAFL. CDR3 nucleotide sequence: TGTGCCAGTAGTATGCAGGCTCGCACTGAAGCTTTCCTT.

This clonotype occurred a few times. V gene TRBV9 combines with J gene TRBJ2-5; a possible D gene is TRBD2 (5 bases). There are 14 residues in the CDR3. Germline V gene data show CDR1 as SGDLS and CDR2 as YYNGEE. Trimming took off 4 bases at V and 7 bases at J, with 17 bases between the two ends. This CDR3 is CASSTEGPRGTQYF. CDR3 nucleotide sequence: TGTGCCAGCAGCACCGAGGGCCCCCGTGGGACCCAGTACTTC.

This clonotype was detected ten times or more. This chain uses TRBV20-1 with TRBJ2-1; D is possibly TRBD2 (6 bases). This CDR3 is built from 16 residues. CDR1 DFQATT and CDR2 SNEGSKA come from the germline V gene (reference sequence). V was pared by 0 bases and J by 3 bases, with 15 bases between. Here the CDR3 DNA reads TGCAGTGCTAGAGATACGGGGGAGGCGCACTACAATGAGCAGTTCTTC. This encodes CSARDTGEAHYNEQFF.

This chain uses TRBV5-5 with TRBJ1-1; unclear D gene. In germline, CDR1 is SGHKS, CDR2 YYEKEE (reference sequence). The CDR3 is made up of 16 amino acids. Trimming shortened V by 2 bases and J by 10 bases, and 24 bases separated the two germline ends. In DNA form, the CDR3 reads TGTGCCAGCAGCTTAACGGACCAAGCCCCACTTCTTGGAGCTTTCTTT. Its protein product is CASSLTDQAPLLGAFF.

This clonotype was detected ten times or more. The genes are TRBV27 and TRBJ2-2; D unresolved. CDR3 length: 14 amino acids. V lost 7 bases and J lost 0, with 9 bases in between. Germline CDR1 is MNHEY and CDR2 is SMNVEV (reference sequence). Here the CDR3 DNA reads TGTGCCAGCACCATCTCGGCGAACACCGGGGAGCTGTTTTTT. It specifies CASTISANTGELFF.

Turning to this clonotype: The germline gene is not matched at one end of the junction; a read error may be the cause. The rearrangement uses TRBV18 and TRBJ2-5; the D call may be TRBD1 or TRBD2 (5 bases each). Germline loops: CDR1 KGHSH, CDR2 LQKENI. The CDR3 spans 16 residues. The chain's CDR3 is CASSPPPGTGLRTQCF. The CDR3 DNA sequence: TGTGCCAGCTCACCACCCCCAGGGACGGGGCTACGAACCCAGTGCTTC.

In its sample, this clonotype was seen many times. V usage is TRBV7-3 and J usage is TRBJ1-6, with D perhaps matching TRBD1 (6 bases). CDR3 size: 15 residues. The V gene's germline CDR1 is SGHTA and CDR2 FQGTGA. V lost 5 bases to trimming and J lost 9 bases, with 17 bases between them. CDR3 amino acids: CASSPGGGYGSPLHF. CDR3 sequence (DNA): TGTGCCAGCAGCCCCGGGGGCGGCTATGGTTCACCCCTCCACTTT.

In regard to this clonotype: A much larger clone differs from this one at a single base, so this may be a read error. The CDR3 DNA follows: TGTGCCAGCAGTTCCGGGGCAACTAAAAACATTCAGTACTTC. Its protein product is CASSSGATKNIQYF. V usage is TRBV12-3 or TRBV12-4 and J usage is TRBJ2-4; D possibly uses TRBD1 or TRBD2 (5 bases each). V shed 4 bases and J shed 4 bases, with 11 bases lying between them. The CDR3 contains 14 residues.

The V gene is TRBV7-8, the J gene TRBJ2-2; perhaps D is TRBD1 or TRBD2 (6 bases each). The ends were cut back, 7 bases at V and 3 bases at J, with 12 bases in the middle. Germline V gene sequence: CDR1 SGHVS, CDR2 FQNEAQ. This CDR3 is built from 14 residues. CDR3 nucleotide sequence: TGTGCCAGCATCGAGGGGGGTTACACCGGGGAGCTGTTTTTT. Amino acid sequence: CASIEGGYTGELFF. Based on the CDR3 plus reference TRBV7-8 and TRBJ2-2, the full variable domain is GAGVSQSPRYKVAKRGQDVALRCDPISGHVSLFWYQQALGQGPEFLTYFQNEAQLDKSGLPSDRFFAERPEGSVSTLKIQRTQQEDSAVYLCASIEGGYTGELFFGEGSRLTVL.

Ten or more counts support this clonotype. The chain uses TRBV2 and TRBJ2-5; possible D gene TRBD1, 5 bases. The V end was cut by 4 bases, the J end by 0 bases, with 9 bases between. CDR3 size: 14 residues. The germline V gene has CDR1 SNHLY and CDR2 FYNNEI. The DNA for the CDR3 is TGTGCCAGCAGTGTCAGGGCGTACCAAGAGACCCAGTACTTC. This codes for CASSVRAYQETQYF.

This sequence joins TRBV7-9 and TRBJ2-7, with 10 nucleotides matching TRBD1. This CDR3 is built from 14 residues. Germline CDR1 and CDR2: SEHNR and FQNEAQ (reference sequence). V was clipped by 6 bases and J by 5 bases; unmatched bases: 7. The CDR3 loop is CASSGDRGPNEQYF. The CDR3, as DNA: TGTGCCAGCAGTGGCGACAGGGGGCCTAACGAGCAGTACTTC.

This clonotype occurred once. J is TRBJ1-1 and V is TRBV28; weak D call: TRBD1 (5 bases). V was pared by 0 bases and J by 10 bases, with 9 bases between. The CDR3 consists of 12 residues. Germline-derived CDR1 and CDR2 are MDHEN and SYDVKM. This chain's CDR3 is CASSLWPGRAFF. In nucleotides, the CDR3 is TGTGCCAGCAGTTTATGGCCAGGGCGAGCTTTCTTT.

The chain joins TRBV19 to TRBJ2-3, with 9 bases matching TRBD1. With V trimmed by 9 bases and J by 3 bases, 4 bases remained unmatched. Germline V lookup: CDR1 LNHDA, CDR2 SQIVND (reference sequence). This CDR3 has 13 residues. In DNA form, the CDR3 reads TGTGCCAGCCGGGACAGGGTAACAGATACGCAGTATTTT. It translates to CASRDRVTDTQYF.

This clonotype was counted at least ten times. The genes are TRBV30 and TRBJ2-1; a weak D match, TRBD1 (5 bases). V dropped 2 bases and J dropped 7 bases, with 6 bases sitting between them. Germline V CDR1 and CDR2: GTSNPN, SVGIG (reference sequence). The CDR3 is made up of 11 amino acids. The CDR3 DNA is TGTGCCTGGAGTCAGGGAAATGAGCAGTTCTTC. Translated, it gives CAWSQGNEQFF.